This TCR beta chain is drawn from a study of OX40 agonist ivuxolimab in advanced cancers. Systemic immunosuppression or a history of autoimmune disease excluded patients. The CDR3 consists of 14 residues. Germline CDR1 reads LGHNA; CDR2 reads YSLEER. V was clipped by 4 bases and J by 2 bases; unmatched bases: 2. Some clones are missing from TCRdb's copy, which holds only in-frame ones; the method was immunoSEQ multiplex PCR. The profile shows approximately 49,000 clones, approximately 81% of them singletons. Study results and limitations: Partial responders receiving 0.1-3.0 mg/kg showed among the lowest clonal expansion. Some nonresponders also had low normalized T-cell clonal expansion.

Comment on this clone: Its antigen remains unknown.

This chain links TRBV4-3 with TRBJ2-1, with 7 bases aligning to TRBD1. The origin of this receptor is an adult with an advanced solid tumor such as melanoma, head and neck, liver or kidney cancer. The source material was CD4+ or CD8+ T cells sorted from blood, sampled in a trial of the OX40 agonist ivuxolimab. The CDR3 nucleotides read TGCGCCAGCAGCCTCGACAGGGCCTACAATGAGCAGTTCTTC. Residues: CASSLDRAYNEQFF.